One sample yielded the 12 T cell receptor beta chains listed below, sequenced in a study of PD-L1 blockade in urothelial cancer. Measured with immunoSEQ multiplex PCR; TCRdb has only the in-frame clones, and not every one. The sample carries approximately 100,000 clones, about 91% recorded once. The specimen was PBMCs, collected around atezolizumab (anti-PD-L1) treatment. These TCRs come from a woman older than 75 with urothelial cancer.

V and J are TRBV15 and TRBJ1-1; possible D gene TRBD1, 5 bases. CDR1 LNHNV and CDR2 YYDKDF come from the germline V gene (reference sequence). There are 18 residues in the CDR3. V lost 0 bases, J lost 4 bases, and 21 bases lay in between. The CDR3 DNA reads as TGTGCCACCAGCAGAGATATGGGGAGGGGTCCGTCGGGCACTGAAGCTTTCTTT. It translates to CATSRDMGRGPSGTEAFF.

The rearrangement links TRBV15 to TRBJ1-3; possibly TRBD1 for D (6 bases). Trimming took 1 base from V and 4 from J, leaving 14 bases between them. The length of the CDR3 is 16 residues. Germline lookup yields CDR1 LNHNV and CDR2 YYDKDF (reference sequence). DNA for the CDR3: TGTGCCACCAGCAGAGTCCTGGGGGCTGGGGGAAACACCATATATTTT. It is translated as CATSRVLGAGGNTIYF.

J is TRBJ1-2 and V is TRBV30; TRBD1 aligns across 11 bases. V shed 4 bases, J shed 7 bases, and the junction held 8 bases outside the gene matches. The CDR3 is 14 amino acids. CDR1 is GTSNPN and CDR2 is SVGIG in the germline V gene (reference sequence). In DNA, the CDR3 is TGTGCCTGGACCGGACAGGGGGCGCTTGGTGGCTACACCTTC. This sequence encodes CAWTGQGALGGYTF.

V usage is TRBV28 and J usage is TRBJ1-5; TRBD1 matches at 10 bases. The germline V gene has CDR1 MDHEN and CDR2 SYDVKM. This CDR3 has 15 amino acids. Trimming took 4 bases from V and 5 from J; bases not matched to a gene: 5. The CDR3 nucleotides read TGTGCCAGCAGTTCCTCCGGGACAGGGGATCAGCCCCAGCATTTT. Amino acids: CASSSSGTGDQPQHF.

This clone was detected once. The chain uses TRBV11-2 and TRBJ2-1, with TRBD2 matching 9 bases. Trimming removed 4 bases from V and 11 bases from J; junction bases left unmatched: 12. The CDR3 loop spans 15 amino acids. From germline, CDR1 is SGHAT and CDR2 FQNNGV. CDR3 nucleotides: TGTGCCAGCAGCTCCTTAGCGGGGGTGTCTAGAAAGCAGTTCTTC. The encoded protein is CASSSLAGVSRKQFF.

This chain connects TRBV21-1 to TRBJ1-5; TRBD1, the table's D call, lacks a check against the DNA. TRBV21-1 is given as a pseudogene. CDR3 length: 17 amino acids. Here the CDR3 DNA reads TGTGCCAGCAGCATCCGGACAGGGGCGTGTGGCAATCAGCCCCAGCATTTT. Its translation is CASSIRTGACGNQPQHF.

V is TRBV7-6 and J is TRBJ1-2; D might be TRBD1 (5 bases). This CDR3 has 16 amino acids. The V end lost 1 base, the J end lost 8 bases, and 20 bases lay between the germline ends. Germline loops: CDR1 SGHVS, CDR2 FNYEAQ. The CDR3 nucleotides read TGTGCCAGCAGCTTAGTGCAGGGAGGGAATATGGAGGGCTACACCTTC. Residues: CASSLVQGGNMEGYTF.

V and J are TRBV13 and TRBJ2-5; D is possibly TRBD1 (5 bases). CDR3 length: 14 residues. Germline loops: CDR1 PRHDT, CDR2 FYEKMQ (reference sequence). Trimming removed 4 bases from V and 3 bases from J, with 12 bases in between. The CDR3 protein is CASSYRTQEETQYF. The CDR3 DNA is TGTGCCAGCAGCTACCGGACACAAGAAGAGACCCAGTACTTC.

This chain connects TRBV18 to TRBJ2-7; no clear D. Germline V lookup: CDR1 KGHSH, CDR2 LQKENI. This CDR3 is 14 amino acids long. V lost 0 bases and J 5 bases, leaving 11 bases between the germline ends. In nucleotides, the CDR3 is TGTGCCAGCTCACCACCGTCTGGAGCCCACGAGCAGTACTTC. Translated: CASSPPSGAHEQYF.

J is TRBJ1-5 and V is TRBV5-1; D not resolved. CDR1 SGHRS and CDR2 YFSETQ come from the germline V gene. Trimming pared 0 bases from V and 3 bases from J, leaving 13 bases between. The CDR3 covers 16 residues. DNA of the CDR3: TGCGCCAGCAGCTTGGGAACGGCAGGCCTCAATCAGCCCCAGCATTTT. Residues: CASSLGTAGLNQPQHF. The full variable domain, completed using reference TRBV5-1 and TRBJ1-5, is KAGVTQTPRYLIKTRGQQVTLSCSPISGHRSVSWYQQTPGQGLQFLFEYFSETQRNKGNFPGRFSGRQFSNSRSEMNVSTLELGDSALYLCASSLGTAGLNQPQHFGDGTRLSIL.

This chain links TRBV30 with TRBJ1-4, with D possibly matching TRBD1 (5 bases). Trimming pared 0 bases from V and 8 bases from J, leaving 13 bases between. CDR3 size: 14 residues. Germline CDR1 reads GTSNPN; CDR2 reads SVGIG (reference sequence). Here the CDR3 reads CAWSVPGGWEKLFF. The CDR3 bases are TGTGCCTGGAGTGTACCGGGGGGATGGGAAAAACTGTTTTTT. Full variable domain (missing parts from reference TRBV30 and TRBJ1-4): SQTIHQWPATLVQPVGSPLSLECTVEGTSNPNLYWYRQAAGRGLQLLFYSVGIGQISSEVPQNLSASRPQDRQFILSSKKLLLSDSGFYLCAWSVPGGWEKLFFGSGTQLSVL.

CDR3 amino acids: CASRSSGANVLTF. DNA of the CDR3: TGTGCCAGCCGGTCTTCTGGGGCCAACGTCCTGACTTTC. The rearrangement uses TRBV18 and TRBJ2-6; D not resolved. The CDR3 spans 13 residues. Germline V gives CDR1 KGHSH, CDR2 LQKENI. With 8 bases removed from V and 1 base from J, the gap between germline ends came to 6 bases.